A few counts support the clone carrying this T cell receptor beta chain. Via CD45RO/CCR7/CD25/CD127/CD95/CD27, cells of the CD4+ naive, central memory, regulatory and stem cell-like memory subsets were sorted. In germline, CDR1 is LGHNT, CDR2 FRNRAP. Losses at the gene ends were 1 base for V and 5 bases for J; bases not matched to a gene: 13. The CDR3 has 17 amino acids. Expressed TCRB transcripts got sequenced, as all isolated RNA was reverse transcribed. Sequencing of naive, central memory and regulatory T cell samples gave an average of roughly 4 million reads. Sequencing used immunoSEQ multiplex PCR; TCRdb keeps in-frame clones, though not all of them. Altogether about 330,000 clones are present, approximately 11% being singletons, with the ten largest covering about 0.015%. This specimen belongs to a study of beta chain features in type 1 diabetes. Across the study: Across all samples, about 100,000,000 sorted cells were examined.

The rearrangement joins TRBV12-5 to TRBJ2-5, with 7 bases lining up with TRBD2. The specimen sequenced was naive CD4+ T cells from blood. The sequence was obtained from a woman aged 30 to 39 in good health. CDR3 sequence reads: CASGLDRGRGLGETQYF. CDR3 nucleotides: TGTGCTAGTGGTTTGGACCGCGGGAGAGGGTTGGGCGAGACCCAGTACTTC.